One and the same sample provided the 32 T cell receptor beta chains below, sequenced in a study of blood T cells in healthy people across ages. A sample-barcoded 5' primer and a J-beta primer mix were used in a second PCR of about 7 to 12 cycles. TCRdb redid the calling of the 5' RACE reads with MiXCR, one entry per CDR3 protein. The sample holds hundreds of thousands of distinct CDR3 sequences, under 25% seen once. The sequenced sample was blood. The source of these receptors is an older man in good health.

This clonotype was recorded only once. The chain uses TRBV6-6 and TRBJ2-6, with no clear D. Germline V gives CDR1 MNHNY, CDR2 SVGAGI (reference sequence). There are 12 residues in the CDR3. The germline V and J ends were trimmed by 2 bases and 6 bases, with 2 bases remaining between them. CDR3 sequence: CASSYVANVLTF. DNA for the CDR3: TGTGCCAGCAGTTACGTGGCCAACGTCCTGACTTTC.

The chain employs TRBV2 and TRBJ2-7, with D unclear. Deletions cut 3 bases from V and 3 bases from J, with 12 bases between. The germline V gene encodes CDR1 SNHLY and CDR2 FYNNEI. The CDR3 length is 14 residues. The CDR3 region is CASSDQGLGYEQYF. CDR3 nucleotide sequence: TGTGCCAGCAGTGATCAAGGGTTAGGCTACGAGCAGTACTTC.

This clonotype showed up just a few times. V usage is TRBV10-1 and J usage is TRBJ1-1; D is uncertain. The length of the CDR3 is 13 residues. CDR1 is WNHNN and CDR2 is SYGVQD in the germline V gene (reference sequence). The ends were cut back, 6 bases at V and 0 bases at J, with 8 bases in the middle. Here the CDR3 reads CASSGGLNTEAFF. CDR3 DNA sequence: TGCGCCAGCAGCGGTGGACTGAACACTGAAGCTTTCTTT.

CDR3 sequence: CASSLVGGNNEQFF. For the CDR3, the DNA is TGTGCCAGCAGCCTTGTGGGCGGCAACAATGAGCAGTTCTTC. V gene TRBV3-1 combines with J gene TRBJ2-1; no clear D gene. V was shortened by 4 bases and J by 5 bases, with 12 bases between the two germline ends. Germline V CDR1 and CDR2: LGHDT, YNNKEL (reference sequence). The CDR3 extends over 14 amino acids.

This chain joins TRBV27 and TRBJ2-5; D might be TRBD1 (6 bases). The better agreement between TRBJ2-1 and the DNA end casts doubt on the J call. The CDR3 contains 15 residues. Germline-derived CDR1 and CDR2 are MNHEY and SMNVEV (reference sequence). The CDR3 DNA sequence: TGTGCCAGCAGTCACGAGAAGGGGGTAGGGAATGAGCAGTTCTTC. Translation gives CASSHEKGVGNEQFF.

In this sample, this clonotype turned up a few times. This sequence joins TRBV27 and TRBJ2-7; TRBD1 aligns across 9 bases. The CDR3 consists of 14 residues. CDR1 is MNHEY, CDR2 SMNVEV, per germline (reference sequence). J lost 4 bases, V lost 4 bases, and 5 bases had no gene match. Written as DNA, the CDR3 is TGTGCCAGCAGTTCCTACAGGGGGCCATACGAGCAGTACTTC. Its protein product is CASSSYRGPYEQYF.

V and J are TRBV28 and TRBJ2-7; weak D call: TRBD2 (6 bases). Germline loops: CDR1 MDHEN, CDR2 SYDVKM. V lost 1 base and J lost 1, with 11 bases in between. This CDR3 has 15 residues. This CDR3 is CASSLFLRESYEQYF. The CDR3 bases are TGTGCCAGCAGTTTATTTCTCCGGGAGTCCTACGAGCAGTACTTC.

The chain carries TRBV3-1 and TRBJ2-7; 7 bases fit TRBD2. This CDR3 has 15 amino acids. Germline V CDR1 and CDR2: LGHDT, YNNKEL (reference sequence). V shed 2 bases and J 1 base; nucleotides not matched to a gene: 5. The CDR3 region has the DNA TGTGCCAGCAGCCAAAGGCCTAGCGGATCCTACGAGCAGTACTTC. Translation gives CASSQRPSGSYEQYF.

This clonotype was seen only a few times. V and J are TRBV20-1 and TRBJ2-4; D is unresolved. V dropped 5 bases and J dropped 6 bases, with 20 bases sitting between them. From germline, CDR1 is DFQATT and CDR2 SNEGSKA (reference sequence). The CDR3 covers 15 residues. The CDR3 DNA sequence: TGCAGTGCTGGAACCCTGGCCCATGCGGTAAACATTCAGTACTTC. It translates to CSAGTLAHAVNIQYF.

The chain recombines TRBV20-1 with TRBJ2-1; 9 nucleotides match TRBD2. Germline assignment: CDR1 DFQATT and CDR2 SNEGSKA (reference sequence). The CDR3 spans 12 residues. Trimming removed 5 bases from V and 8 bases from J; junction bases left unmatched: 4. The CDR3 region has the DNA TGCAGTGCTTTAGCGGGAGCGGATGAGCAGTTCTTC. It translates to CSALAGADEQFF.

This rearrangement joins TRBV3-1 to TRBJ2-2, with TRBD1 matching 7 bases. Germline CDR1 reads LGHDT; CDR2 reads YNNKEL (reference sequence). The CDR3 length is 16 residues. The V and J ends lost 1 base and 5 bases, in that order; junction bases with no gene match: 7. The CDR3 loop reads CASSQGRTGQTGELFF. CDR3 bases: TGTGCCAGCAGCCAAGGAAGGACAGGCCAAACCGGGGAGCTGTTTTTT.

This clonotype was counted between two and nine times. This chain links TRBV6-6 with TRBJ2-7, with a possible D match to TRBD1 (5 bases). V was clipped by 2 bases and J by 7 bases, with 18 bases between them. Germline V lookup: CDR1 MNHNY, CDR2 SVGAGI (reference sequence). CDR3 length: 15 amino acids. In DNA form, the CDR3 reads TGTGCCAGCAGTTACAGCCAACAGGCCGCGAATGAGCAGTACTTC. Translated: CASSYSQQAANEQYF.

This clonotype was detected ten times or more. The CDR3 DNA reads as TGCAGTGCTGGACCAACTTCGTCTGCTCTTAGCACCATATATTTT. It translates to CSAGPTSSALSTIYF. The chain joins TRBV20-1 to TRBJ1-3; D is undetermined. Trimming pared 5 bases from V and 9 bases from J, leaving 23 bases between. CDR1 is DFQATT and CDR2 is SNEGSKA in the germline V gene (reference sequence). The CDR3 is 15 amino acids.

The chain carries TRBV5-1 and TRBJ2-2; 9 nucleotides align to TRBD1. V shed 10 bases, J shed 1 base, and the junction held 2 bases outside the gene matches. CDR3 length: 13 amino acids. The germline V gene encodes CDR1 SGHRS and CDR2 YFSETQ. The CDR3 nucleotides read TGCGCCGCGGGACAGGGGAACACCGGGGAGCTGTTTTTT. This codes for CAAGQGNTGELFF. The full variable domain, its missing parts supplied by reference TRBV5-1 and TRBJ2-2, is KAGVTQTPRYLIKTRGQQVTLSCSPISGHRSVSWYQQTPGQGLQFLFEYFSETQRNKGNFPGRFSGRQFSNSRSEMNVSTLELGDSALYLCAAGQGNTGELFFGEGSRLTVL.

A few counts support this clonotype. This chain connects TRBV30 to TRBJ2-7; D not resolved. V was shortened by 0 bases and J by 7 bases, with 7 bases between the two germline ends. Looked up from germline, CDR1 is GTSNPN and CDR2 is SVGIG (reference sequence). This CDR3 comprises 11 residues. The CDR3 DNA is TGTGCCTGGAGTGTACGTCAGGAGCAGTACTTC. Translated, it gives CAWSVRQEQYF.

This chain joins TRBV28 and TRBJ2-7; 7 bases align to TRBD1. Germline loops: CDR1 MDHEN, CDR2 SYDVKM. The CDR3 runs to 13 residues. V shed 5 bases, J shed 4 bases, and the junction held 5 bases outside the gene matches. For the CDR3, the DNA is TGTGCCAGCAGTGAACCCAGGGGGTACGAGCAGTACTTC. The encoded protein is CASSEPRGYEQYF.

This sequence joins TRBV6-6 and TRBJ2-4, with D hard to call. Germline values: CDR1 MNHNY, CDR2 SVGAGI (reference sequence). The CDR3 is made up of 15 amino acids. The germline V and J ends were trimmed by 2 bases and 0 bases, with 8 bases remaining between them. The CDR3 DNA reads TGTGCCAGCAGTTACCGGCCCCGAGCCAAAAACATTCAGTACTTC. Protein sequence: CASSYRPRAKNIQYF.

This clonotype has more than one count but fewer than ten. The J gene is TRBJ1-1, the V gene TRBV20-1; 12 bases align to TRBD1. From germline, CDR1 is DFQATT and CDR2 SNEGSKA (reference sequence). The CDR3 sequence is 15 residues long. Trimming removed 1 base from V and 6 bases from J; junction bases left unmatched: 6. In nucleotides, the CDR3 is TGCAGTGCTAGAGGGGGTGGGACAGGGGGCTCTGAAGCTTTCTTT. This encodes CSARGGGTGGSEAFF.

This clonotype was recorded at least ten times. The chain uses TRBV4-1 and TRBJ1-1, with 8 bases fitting TRBD1. Per germline, CDR1 MGHRA and CDR2 YSYEKL. V gave up 4 bases and J gave up 4 bases; unmatched junction bases: 14. There are 17 residues in the CDR3. In DNA form, the CDR3 reads TGCGCCAGCAGCCGAGGACAGGGTGTGGGAGTTGGCACTGAAGCTTTCTTT. Translating it yields CASSRGQGVGVGTEAFF.

A few counts support this clonotype. It may be a read error: a sequence one base away is much more abundant. The CDR3 loop reads CSAGDPGTGDEKLFF. The CDR3 nucleotides read TGCAGTGCTGGAGATCCCGGGACAGGGGATGAAAAACTGTTTTTT. V gene TRBV20-1 combines with J gene TRBJ1-4; 10 bases agree with TRBD1. Germline loops: CDR1 DFQATT, CDR2 SNEGSKA (reference sequence). The CDR3 is made up of 15 amino acids.

The chain has TRBV6-1 and TRBJ2-5, with D perhaps matching TRBD2 (5 bases). This CDR3 region has 14 residues. Trimming took 7 bases from V and 3 from J, leaving 15 bases between them. CDR1 and CDR2 (germline): MNHNS, SASEGT. CDR3 loop: CASKKRYKEETQYF. DNA of the CDR3: TGTGCCAGCAAAAAGCGGTATAAAGAAGAGACCCAGTACTTC.

Only a few counts were recorded for this clonotype. The chain joins TRBV5-1 to TRBJ1-3, with 8 bases lining up with TRBD1. This CDR3 spans 14 amino acids. The V gene's germline CDR1 is SGHRS and CDR2 YFSETQ. V shed 4 bases and J 2 bases; nucleotides not matched to a gene: 2. The CDR3 bases are TGCGCCAGCAGCGCGGACAGGGCTGGAAACACCATATATTTT. It encodes CASSADRAGNTIYF.

The chain links TRBV7-8 to TRBJ2-5; 7 bases line up with TRBD1. The DNA end is more similar to TRBJ2-1, so the J call may be wrong. The CDR3 extends over 14 amino acids. The germline gives CDR1 SGHVS, CDR2 FQNEAQ. The CDR3 sequence is CASSLAPTGNEQFF. As DNA, the CDR3 is TGTGCCAGCAGCTTAGCACCGACAGGGAATGAGCAGTTCTTC.

This chain uses TRBV14 with TRBJ2-5; TRBD1 matches at 9 bases. The better agreement between TRBJ2-1 and the DNA end casts doubt on the J call. The CDR3 has 15 residues. The V gene's germline CDR1 is SGHDN and CDR2 FVKESK. The DNA of the CDR3 is TGTGCCAGCAGCCGGGGGACAGGGTTCATGAATGAGCAGTTCTTC. Encoded protein: CASSRGTGFMNEQFF.

The gene calls are TRBV2 and TRBJ2-3, with 8 bases identical to TRBD2. With 10 bases clipped from V and 5 bases from J, the junction kept 8 bases outside the gene matches. The CDR3 has 13 residues. Germline loops: CDR1 SNHLY, CDR2 FYNNEI. CDR3 in DNA: TGTGCCAACTCGGCGGGAGGAGGAGATACGCAGTATTTT. This encodes CANSAGGGDTQYF.

There are a few counts of this clonotype. The chain links TRBV7-9 to TRBJ1-4; 7 bases map to TRBD1. The germline V gene has CDR1 SEHNR and CDR2 FQNEAQ (reference sequence). CDR3 length equals 14 residues. V lost 6 bases, J lost 6 bases, and 7 bases stayed unmatched. Here the CDR3 reads CASSPGTVDEKLFF. DNA for the CDR3: TGTGCCAGCAGTCCCGGGACAGTTGATGAAAAACTGTTTTTT.

The chain has TRBV20-1 and TRBJ2-3; D not resolved. This CDR3 has 13 amino acids. V lost 3 bases and J lost 2, with 9 bases in between. Germline loops: CDR1 DFQATT, CDR2 SNEGSKA (reference sequence). CDR3 nucleotides: TGCAGTGCTAGCCAAAAGACCACAGATACGCAGTATTTT. This gives the protein CSASQKTTDTQYF.

V and J are TRBV20-1 and TRBJ1-5; maybe TRBD1 (6 bases). Germline V gives CDR1 DFQATT, CDR2 SNEGSKA (reference sequence). Trimming stripped 3 bases from V and 4 bases from J, with 13 bases between. The CDR3 loop spans 14 amino acids. CDR3 nucleotides: TGCAGTGCTAGCTGGGACACTTGGAATCAGCCCCAGCATTTT. As protein: CSASWDTWNQPQHF.

Worth noting for this clonotype: One end of the junction varies from germline; a read error may be responsible. The rearrangement uses TRBV5-1 and TRBJ2-7; 7 bases fit TRBD2. The germline V gene encodes CDR1 SGHRS and CDR2 YFSETQ. The CDR3 loop spans 15 amino acids. The CDR3 spells CASSLAGEGIYEQHF. The CDR3 bases are TGCGCCAGCAGCTTGGCCGGGGAGGGGATTTACGAGCAGCACTTC.

This clonotype has just a few counts. V usage is TRBV2 and J usage is TRBJ2-3, with a possible D match to TRBD2 (6 bases). This CDR3 contains 14 residues. The V gene's germline CDR1 is SNHLY and CDR2 FYNNEI. Trimming pared 2 bases from V and 2 bases from J, leaving 8 bases between. CDR3 sequence: CASSELADTDTQYF. CDR3 DNA: TGTGCCAGCAGTGAATTAGCGGACACAGATACGCAGTATTTT.

V gene TRBV7-2 combines with J gene TRBJ2-5, with D possibly TRBD2 on 6 matching bases. V gave up 3 bases and J gave up 5 bases, with 16 bases separating them. This CDR3 is 15 amino acids long. Per the germline V gene, CDR1 is SGHTA and CDR2 is FQGNSA. This CDR3 reads CASSLGGPSRETQYF. The CDR3 bases are TGTGCCAGCAGCTTGGGGGGACCGTCAAGGGAGACCCAGTACTTC.

This clonotype was seen only a few times. This may stem from a read error, because a much larger clone lies one nucleotide away. This chain links TRBV5-1 with TRBJ2-1, with D hard to call. The CDR3 covers 14 residues. CDR1 is SGHRS and CDR2 is YFSETQ in the germline V gene. The CDR3 nucleotides are TGCGCCAGCAGCTTGGAAAGCTCCTGCAATGAGCAGTTCTTC. Its translation: CASSLESSCNEQFF.